This T cell receptor (beta chain) derives from a study of T cell clonotyping in hematopoietic cell transplantation. Study results and limitations: Broader posttransplant TCR repertoire diversity was predicted by graft donor and pretransplant recipient Inverse Simpson Index values. At the given depth, recipient repertoires were over 95% de novo clonotypes. CD4 and CD8 repertoire contributions could not be separated without sorting.

Produced via immunoSEQ multiplex PCR; TCRdb's table is partial and in-frame only. The sample has about 15,000 clones, approximately 83% seen once. Note on this clone: Its antigen is unknown.

This CDR3 region has 16 residues. Per the germline V gene, CDR1 is ENHRY and CDR2 is SYGVKD. Unmatched junction bases numbered 7, after V lost 4 bases and J lost 1 base. Material for sequencing was peripheral blood mononuclear cells. The clonotype comes from a woman aged 35 to 49 in good health. Some clones in this sample may be carry-over from other donors' samples. The chain recombines TRBV10-3 with TRBJ2-3; TRBD2 aligns across 8 bases. CDR3 sequence reads: CAISAGSGSGTDTQYF. The CDR3 DNA is TGTGCCATCAGTGCTGGGAGCGGGAGTGGCACAGATACGCAGTATTTT.